This TCR beta chain was sequenced during a study of blood T cell repertoires in COVID-19. Across the whole study: From the United States, Italy and Spain came samples of acute and convalescent COVID-19. PBMCs, B-cell-depleted T cells, or T cells provided the cDNA or gDNA that made up the material.

The CDR3 spans 15 residues. Per germline, CDR1 SNHLY and CDR2 FYNNEI. Trimming at V came to 0 bases and at J to 6 bases, leaving 3 bases not matched to a gene. Original data processing: The authors estimated nucleated cell counts from reference gene primer amplification. Using immunoSEQ multiplex PCR, the repertoire was profiled, and TCRdb retains in-frame clones only, with some absent. V and J calls and clone size are copied from that table; D and trimming were computed from the DNA. The repertoire holds 130,000 to 150,000 clones, with about 80% as singletons. The source material was peripheral blood. This TCR was recovered from a woman at least 80 years old in a cohort sampled during active or convalescent COVID-19. V gene TRBV2 combines with J gene TRBJ2-1, with 9 positions matching TRBD2. Here the CDR3 DNA reads TGTGCCAGCAGTGAAGCGCGGGGGGGCGGCAATGAGCAGTTCTTC. Encoded protein: CASSEARGGGNEQFF.